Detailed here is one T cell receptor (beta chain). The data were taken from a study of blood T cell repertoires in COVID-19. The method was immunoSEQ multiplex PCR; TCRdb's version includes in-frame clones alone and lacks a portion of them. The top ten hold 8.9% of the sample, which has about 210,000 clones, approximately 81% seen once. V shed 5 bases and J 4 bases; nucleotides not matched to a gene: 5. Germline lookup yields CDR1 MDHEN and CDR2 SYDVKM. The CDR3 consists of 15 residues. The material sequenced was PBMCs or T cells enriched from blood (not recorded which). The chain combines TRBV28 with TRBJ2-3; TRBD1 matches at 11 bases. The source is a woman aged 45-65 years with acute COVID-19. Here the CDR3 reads CASSTLGQGADTQYF. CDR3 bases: TGTGCCAGCAGTACACTGGGACAGGGGGCAGATACGCAGTATTTT.